This T cell receptor beta chain emerged from a study of PD-1 blockade in mismatch repair-deficient tumors. Measured with immunoSEQ multiplex PCR; TCRdb has only the in-frame clones, and not every one. The table lists approximately 9,300 clones, about 93% of them singletons. For this clone: Its antigen is not known.

Time point described: approximately ten-day in vitro stimulation with candidate neoantigen peptide 3. Mismatch repair deficiency was confirmed in all patients, by PCR or immunohistochemistry. A roughly ten-day in vitro culture was run per each of roughly 7 reactive peptides. The clonotype comes from an adult with mismatch repair-deficient cancer. This sample comprised cells cultured in vitro, obtained from a patient treated with pembrolizumab.

CDR3 nucleotides: TGCGCCAGCAGGCCCGGACTAGCGAACTACAATGAGCAGTTCTTC. Amino acids: CASRPGLANYNEQFF. The rearrangement links TRBV5-1 to TRBJ2-1, with TRBD2 matching over 9 bases. CDR3 size: 15 residues. Per germline, CDR1 SGHRS and CDR2 YFSETQ. V shed 5 bases, J shed 3 bases, and the junction held 6 bases outside the gene matches.